The 17 T cell receptor beta chains below come from one sample, sequenced in a study of T cell responses to AZD1222 COVID-19 vaccine. Sequencing was performed with immunoSEQ multiplex PCR; in TCRdb, only in-frame clones are kept and a portion is missing. Of over 85,000 clones listed, over 85% are singletons. Sample: peripheral blood, taken 28 days after the second AZD1222 dose. Every receptor here comes from an adult who received the AZD1222 COVID-19 vaccine.

The chain recombines TRBV9 with TRBJ1-2; D perhaps matches TRBD1 (6 bases). Germline-derived CDR1 and CDR2 are SGDLS and YYNGEE. Deletions cut 8 bases from V and 8 bases from J, with 16 bases between. The length of the CDR3 is 12 residues. DNA for the CDR3: TGTGCCAGTTTACAGGGCGTCGGGGGCTACACCTTC. Translating it yields CASLQGVGGYTF.

This clone appeared once. V gene TRBV30 combines with J gene TRBJ1-5; maybe TRBD1 (5 bases). The CDR3 contains 12 residues. CDR1 is GTSNPN and CDR2 is SVGIG in the germline V gene (reference sequence). The V end lost 5 bases, the J end lost 7 bases, and 12 bases lay between the germline ends. This CDR3 is CAWAAGNQPQHF. The CDR3, as DNA: TGTGCCTGGGCGGCAGGGAACCAGCCCCAGCATTTT. Based on the CDR3 plus reference TRBV30 and TRBJ1-5, the full variable domain is SQTIHQWPATLVQPVGSPLSLECTVEGTSNPNLYWYRQAAGRGLQLLFYSVGIGQISSEVPQNLSASRPQDRQFILSSKKLLLSDSGFYLCAWAAGNQPQHFGDGTRLSIL.

The chain carries TRBV18 and TRBJ1-4; 7 bases are a match to TRBD1. This CDR3 is 15 amino acids long. Per the germline V gene, CDR1 is KGHSH and CDR2 is LQKENI. V shed 3 bases and J 2 bases; nucleotides not matched to a gene: 3. The CDR3 region is CASSPTGETNEKLFF. CDR3 DNA: TGTGCCAGCTCACCCACAGGGGAGACTAATGAAAAACTGTTTTTT.

The rearrangement joins TRBV10-1 to TRBJ1-6; D remains ambiguous. The CDR3 length is 13 residues. CDR1 is WNHNN, CDR2 SYGVQD, per germline (reference sequence). V lost 5 bases to trimming and J lost 7 bases, with 9 bases between them. CDR3 DNA: TGCGCCAGCAGTCCGGCCCTCAATTCACCCCTCCACTTT. It encodes CASSPALNSPLHF.

The table lists this clone with a count of one. The genes are TRBV7-2 and TRBJ2-5; 7 bases are shared with TRBD2. Germline CDR1 is SGHTA and CDR2 is FQGNSA. Trimming took 6 bases from V and 5 from J; bases not matched to a gene: 9. The CDR3 extends over 14 amino acids. The CDR3 here is CASRGGWRSETQYF. In DNA, the CDR3 is TGTGCCAGCAGGGGGGGGTGGAGATCGGAGACCCAGTACTTC.

CDR3 in DNA: TGCAGCGTCTCCTGGGGAACGGAGACCCAGTACTTC. Amino acids: CSVSWGTETQYF. This chain connects TRBV29-1 to TRBJ2-5; D uncertain. V gave up 6 bases and J gave up 5 bases, with 13 bases separating them. Germline V lookup: CDR1 SQVTM, CDR2 ANQGSEA. This CDR3 region has 12 residues.

The CDR3 region is CARRYENSQGNEQYF. The CDR3 DNA sequence: TGTGCCAGACGGTACGAAAACTCACAGGGGAACGAGCAGTACTTC. This chain connects TRBV19 to TRBJ2-7, with 7 bases matching TRBD1. Unmatched junction bases numbered 16, after V lost 9 bases and J lost 5 bases. The CDR3 covers 15 residues. CDR1 and CDR2 (germline): LNHDA, SQIVND (reference sequence).

The CDR3 DNA is TGTGCCAGCAGCATCCGACAGAGCTCCTATAATTCACCCCTCCACTTT. Residues: CASSIRQSSYNSPLHF. V and J are TRBV28 and TRBJ1-6; possibly TRBD1 for D (5 bases). Trimming cost V 6 bases and J 0 bases, with 12 bases left between them. The CDR3 has 16 amino acids. Germline lookup yields CDR1 MDHEN and CDR2 SYDVKM.

This clone appeared a single time. V usage is TRBV5-4 and J usage is TRBJ2-4, with TRBD1 matching over 9 bases. This CDR3 is 18 amino acids long. The V gene end was trimmed by 1 base and the J gene end by 6 bases; junction bases not matched to a gene: 14. The germline gives CDR1 SGHNT, CDR2 YYREEE (reference sequence). The CDR3 bases are TGTGCCAGCAGCTTGTTCCTCCAAACAGGGGGCGCAGGAAACATTCAGTACTTC. This gives the protein CASSLFLQTGGAGNIQYF.

The gene calls are TRBV21-1 and TRBJ2-1; the table gives TRBD2 as D, unverified against the DNA. TRBV21-1 is flagged as a pseudogene. The CDR3 spans 20 residues. CDR3 bases: TGTGCCAGCAGCAAAGAGCCGGGAGGGTGGAATCTTAGCTCCTACAATGAGCAGTTCTTC. Protein: CASSKEPGGWNLSSYNEQFF.

V is TRBV18 and J is TRBJ2-1, with D possibly being TRBD2 (5 bases). CDR1 and CDR2 (germline): KGHSH, LQKENI. The CDR3 loop spans 14 amino acids. Trimming cost V 2 bases and J 7 bases, with 12 bases left between them. CDR3 DNA: TGTGCCAGCTCACCAGGAGGCAATAAGAATGAGCAGTTCTTC. Translating gives CASSPGGNKNEQFF.

The chain has TRBV10-3 and TRBJ2-7; D not certain. V was cut by 5 bases and J by 7 bases, with 12 bases left in between. The germline CDR1 and CDR2 sequences are ENHRY and SYGVKD. The CDR3 runs to 12 residues. The CDR3: CAISQQSDEQYF. CDR3 bases: TGTGCCATCAGTCAACAGAGTGATGAGCAGTACTTC.

This clone was seen once. The chain carries TRBV18 and TRBJ1-3; TRBD1 might be the D (6 bases). The CDR3 is 16 amino acids. V gave up 7 bases and J gave up 0 bases, with 16 bases separating them. Per the germline V gene, CDR1 is KGHSH and CDR2 is LQKENI. The CDR3 sequence: CASFPYGGLSGNTIYF. The CDR3 nucleotides are TGTGCCAGCTTCCCTTACGGGGGCCTCTCTGGAAACACCATATATTTT.

This clone was counted once. The rearrangement links TRBV27 to TRBJ2-7, with a tentative D call TRBD2 (6 bases). Trimming left V 5 bases short and J 3 bases short, with 11 bases between. Germline V gene data show CDR1 as MNHEY and CDR2 as SMNVEV (reference sequence). The CDR3 has 13 amino acids. The DNA for the CDR3 is TGTGCCAGCAGTCCTACTAGCTTCTACGAGCAGTACTTC. Encoded protein: CASSPTSFYEQYF.

The gene calls are TRBV7-9 and TRBJ2-2; TRBD2 agrees at 10 bases. The CDR3 has 15 residues. J gave up 5 bases and V 4 bases, and 4 bases lay outside the gene matches. CDR1 is SEHNR and CDR2 is FQNEAQ in the germline V gene (reference sequence). This chain's CDR3 is CASSSGLARTGELFF. The DNA of the CDR3 is TGTGCCAGCAGCTCGGGACTAGCGAGAACCGGGGAGCTGTTTTTT.

The V call is TRBV4-1, the J call TRBJ2-7; 9 bases are shared with TRBD1. The CDR3 consists of 16 residues. V trimming: 2 bases; J trimming: 2 bases; junction bases outside the gene matches: 7. Germline assignment: CDR1 MGHRA and CDR2 YSYEKL. CDR3 sequence (DNA): TGCGCCAGCAGCCAACTACCGGGACAGGGACCCTACGAGCAGTACTTC. This sequence encodes CASSQLPGQGPYEQYF.

J is TRBJ2-7 and V is TRBV21-1; the DNA was not used to check the table's D call, TRBD1. TRBV21-1 is an annotated pseudogene. There are 16 residues in the CDR3. This CDR3 is CASSSLRDRGHYEQYF. Here the CDR3 DNA reads TGTGCCAGCAGCAGCCTCCGGGACAGGGGGCACTACGAGCAGTACTTC.